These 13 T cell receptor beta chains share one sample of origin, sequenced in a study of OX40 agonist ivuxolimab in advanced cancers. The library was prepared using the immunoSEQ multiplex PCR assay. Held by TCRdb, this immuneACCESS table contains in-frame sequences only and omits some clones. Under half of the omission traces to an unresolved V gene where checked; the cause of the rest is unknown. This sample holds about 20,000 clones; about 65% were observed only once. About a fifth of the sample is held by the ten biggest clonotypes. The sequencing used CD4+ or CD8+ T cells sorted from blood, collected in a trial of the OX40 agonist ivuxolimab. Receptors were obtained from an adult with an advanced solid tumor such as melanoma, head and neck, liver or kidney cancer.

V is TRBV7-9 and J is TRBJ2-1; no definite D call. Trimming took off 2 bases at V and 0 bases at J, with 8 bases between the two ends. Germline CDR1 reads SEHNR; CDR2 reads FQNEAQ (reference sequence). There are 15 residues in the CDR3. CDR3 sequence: CASSLPGSSYNEQFF. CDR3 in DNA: TGTGCCAGCAGCTTACCAGGTAGCTCCTACAATGAGCAGTTCTTC.

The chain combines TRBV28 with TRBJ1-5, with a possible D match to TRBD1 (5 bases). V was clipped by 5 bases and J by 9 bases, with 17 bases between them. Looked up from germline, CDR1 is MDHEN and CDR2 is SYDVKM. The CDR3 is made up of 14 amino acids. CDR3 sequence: CASSVDSEYRPQHF. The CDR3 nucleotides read TGTGCCAGCAGTGTAGACAGCGAGTATCGGCCCCAGCATTTT.

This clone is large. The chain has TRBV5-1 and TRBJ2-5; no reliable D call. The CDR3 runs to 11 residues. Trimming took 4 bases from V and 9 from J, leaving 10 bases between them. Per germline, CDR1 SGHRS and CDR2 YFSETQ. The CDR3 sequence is CASSDRTPQYF. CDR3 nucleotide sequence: TGCGCCAGCAGCGACCGCACGCCCCAGTACTTC. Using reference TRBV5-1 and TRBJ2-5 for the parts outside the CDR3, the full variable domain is KAGVTQTPRYLIKTRGQQVTLSCSPISGHRSVSWYQQTPGQGLQFLFEYFSETQRNKGNFPGRFSGRQFSNSRSEMNVSTLELGDSALYLCASSDRTPQYFGPGTRLLVL.

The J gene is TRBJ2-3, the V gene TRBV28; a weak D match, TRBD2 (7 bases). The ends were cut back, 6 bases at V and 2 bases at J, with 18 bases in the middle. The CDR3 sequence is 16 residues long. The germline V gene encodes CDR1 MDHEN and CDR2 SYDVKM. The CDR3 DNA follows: TGTGCCAGCAGCAAACTCGTTCGGGGGGCCACAGATACGCAGTATTTT. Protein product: CASSKLVRGATDTQYF.

As DNA, the CDR3 is TGTGCCAGCATGAGACAGGGGCGTCAGCCCCAGCATTTT. Residues: CASMRQGRQPQHF. This chain joins TRBV2 and TRBJ1-5; TRBD1 agrees at 8 bases. Germline V gene lookup returns CDR1 SNHLY and CDR2 FYNNEI. V dropped 7 bases and J dropped 6; count of bases not matched to a gene: 5. The CDR3 runs 13 residues.

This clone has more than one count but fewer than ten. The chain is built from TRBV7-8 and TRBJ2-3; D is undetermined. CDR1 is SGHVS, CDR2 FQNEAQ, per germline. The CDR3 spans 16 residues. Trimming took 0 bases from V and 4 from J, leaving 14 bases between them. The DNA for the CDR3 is TGTGCCAGCAGCTTAGCACCAAGTGGTCCGGCAGATACGCAGTATTTT. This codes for CASSLAPSGPADTQYF.

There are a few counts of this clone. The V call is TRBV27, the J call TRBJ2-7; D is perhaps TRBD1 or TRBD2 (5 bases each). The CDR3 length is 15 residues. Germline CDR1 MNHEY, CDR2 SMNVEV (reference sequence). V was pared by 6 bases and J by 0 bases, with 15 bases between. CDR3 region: CASSPEARDSYEQYF. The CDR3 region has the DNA TGTGCCAGCAGCCCGGAGGCCAGGGACTCCTACGAGCAGTACTTC.

CDR3 region: CASSFFVGYEQYF. CDR3 DNA sequence: TGTGCCAGCAGCTTCTTTGTAGGGTACGAGCAGTACTTC. This chain uses TRBV5-5 with TRBJ2-7, with D unclear. The CDR3 covers 13 residues. V gave up 2 bases and J gave up 4 bases, with 10 bases separating them. In germline, CDR1 is SGHKS, CDR2 YYEKEE (reference sequence).

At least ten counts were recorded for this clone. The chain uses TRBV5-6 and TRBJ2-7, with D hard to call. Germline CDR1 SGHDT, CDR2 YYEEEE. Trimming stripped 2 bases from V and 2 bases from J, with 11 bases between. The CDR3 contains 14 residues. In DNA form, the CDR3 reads TGTGCCAGCAGCTTTTCTGGGGAAACCTACGAGCAGTACTTC. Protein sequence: CASSFSGETYEQYF.

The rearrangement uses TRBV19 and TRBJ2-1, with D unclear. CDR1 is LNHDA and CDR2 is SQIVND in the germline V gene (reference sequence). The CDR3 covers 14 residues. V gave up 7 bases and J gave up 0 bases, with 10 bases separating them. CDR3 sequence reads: CASNPRPSYNEQFF. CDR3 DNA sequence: TGTGCCAGTAATCCGCGTCCCTCCTACAATGAGCAGTTCTTC. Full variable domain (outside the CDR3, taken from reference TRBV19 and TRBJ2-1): DGGITQSPKYLFRKEGQNVTLSCEQNLNHDAMYWYRQDPGQGLRLIYYSQIVNDFQKGDIAEGYSVSREKKESFPLTVTSAQKNPTAFYLCASNPRPSYNEQFFGPGTRLTVL.

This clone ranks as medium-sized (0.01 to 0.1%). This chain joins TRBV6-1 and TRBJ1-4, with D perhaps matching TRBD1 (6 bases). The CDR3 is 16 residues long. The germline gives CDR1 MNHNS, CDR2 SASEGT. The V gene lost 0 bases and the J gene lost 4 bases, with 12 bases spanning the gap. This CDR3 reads CASSEAGGGSNEKLFF. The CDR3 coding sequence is TGTGCCAGCAGTGAAGCCGGGGGGGGCAGTAATGAAAAACTGTTTTTT.

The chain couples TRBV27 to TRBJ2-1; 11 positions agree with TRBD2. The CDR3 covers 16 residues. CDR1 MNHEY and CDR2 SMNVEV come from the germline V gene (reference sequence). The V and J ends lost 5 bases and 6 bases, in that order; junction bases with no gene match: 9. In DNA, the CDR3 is TGTGCCAGCAGTGGATCTAGCGGGGGGCCCCCCAATGAGCAGTTCTTC. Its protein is CASSGSSGGPPNEQFF.

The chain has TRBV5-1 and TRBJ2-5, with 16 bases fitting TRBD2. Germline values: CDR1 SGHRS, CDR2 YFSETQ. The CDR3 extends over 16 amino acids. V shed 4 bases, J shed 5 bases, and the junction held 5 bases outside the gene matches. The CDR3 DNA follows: TGCGCCAGCAGCCAGGGACTAGCGGGGGGGCCCGAGACCCAGTACTTC. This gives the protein CASSQGLAGGPETQYF.